The rows below give T cell receptor beta chains drawn from one sample of a study of identical twins. TCRdb recomputed calls from the 5' RACE reads with MiXCR, one row per CDR3 protein. The sample records roughly 1.6 million distinct CDR3 sequences, about 32% being singletons. The source material was cord blood. These receptors were collected from a newborn girl in good health. Each CDR3 is given with its conserved first and last residue. The D gene is left open where the match is weak. The size field is filled for only some rows; it gives once, few, many or a size class.

v_gene: TRBV5-1; j_gene: TRBJ1-1; d_gene: TRBD1; abundance: -; CDR3aa: CASSFIGQGGVANTEAFF; CDR3nt: TGCGCCAGCAGCTTCATTGGACAGGGGGGGGTTGCGAACACTGAAGCTTTCTTT
v_gene: TRBV20-1; j_gene: TRBJ2-7; d_gene: TRBD2; abundance: -; CDR3aa: CSARGLAGGPHEQYF; CDR3nt: TGCAGTGCTAGGGGTTTAGCGGGAGGGCCCCACGAGCAGTACTTC
v_gene: TRBV11-2; j_gene: TRBJ2-1; d_gene: TRBD2; abundance: few; CDR3aa: CASSLDPSSGGYNEQFF; CDR3nt: TGTGCCAGCAGCTTAGACCCCTCTAGCGGGGGTTACAATGAGCAGTTCTTC
v_gene: TRBV3-1; j_gene: TRBJ2-7; d_gene: -; abundance: once; CDR3aa: CASSLYPDYEQYF; CDR3nt: TGTGCCAGCAGCCTTTACCCCGACTACGAGCAGTACTTC
v_gene: TRBV4-1; j_gene: TRBJ2-1; d_gene: TRBD2; abundance: -; CDR3aa: CASSQVTSRDEQFF; CDR3nt: TGCGCCAGCAGCCAAGTGACTAGCAGGGATGAGCAGTTCTTC
v_gene: TRBV4-2; j_gene: TRBJ2-5; d_gene: TRBD2; abundance: -; CDR3aa: CASSQTLAGGQETQYF; CDR3nt: TGTGCCAGCAGCCAGACACTAGCGGGAGGACAAGAGACCCAGTACTTC
v_gene: TRBV15; j_gene: TRBJ2-3; d_gene: TRBD2; abundance: few; CDR3aa: CATRPLPSGREGTDTQYF; CDR3nt: TGTGCCACCAGGCCTCTTCCTAGCGGGAGAGAAGGCACAGATACGCAGTATTTT
v_gene: TRBV20-1; j_gene: TRBJ1-5; d_gene: -; abundance: few; CDR3aa: CSARDHLLGPQHF; CDR3nt: TGCAGTGCTAGAGATCATTTATTGGGGCCCCAGCATTTT
v_gene: TRBV7-9; j_gene: TRBJ1-1; d_gene: -; abundance: few; CDR3aa: CASSSFPNTEAFF; CDR3nt: TGTGCCAGCAGCTCATTCCCTAACACTGAAGCTTTCTTT
v_gene: TRBV20-1; j_gene: TRBJ1-5; d_gene: TRBD1; abundance: -; CDR3aa: CSARTGGGNSNQPQHF; CDR3nt: TGCAGTGCTAGGACAGGGGGCGGGAATAGCAATCAGCCCCAGCATTTT
v_gene: TRBV4-2; j_gene: TRBJ1-1; d_gene: -; abundance: few; CDR3aa: CASSPTGENTEAFF; CDR3nt: TGTGCCAGCAGCCCTACCGGGGAGAACACTGAAGCTTTCTTT
v_gene: TRBV4-1; j_gene: TRBJ1-5; d_gene: -; abundance: -; CDR3aa: CASSQNRGYSNQPQHF; CDR3nt: TGCGCCAGCAGCCAAAACAGAGGGTATAGCAATCAGCCCCAGCATTTT
v_gene: TRBV27; j_gene: TRBJ2-2; d_gene: -; abundance: few; CDR3aa: CASSRFGAGELFF; CDR3nt: TGTGCCAGCAGTCGTTTTGGGGCCGGGGAGCTGTTTTTT
v_gene: TRBV5-1; j_gene: TRBJ1-2; d_gene: -; abundance: -; CDR3aa: CASSGDENGYTF; CDR3nt: TGCGCCAGCAGCGGGGATGAGAATGGCTACACCTTC
v_gene: TRBV3-1; j_gene: TRBJ2-7; d_gene: TRBD2; abundance: -; CDR3aa: CASSPYTSDSYNEQYF; CDR3nt: TGTGCCAGCAGCCCTTATACTAGCGACTCCTACAATGAGCAGTACTTC
v_gene: TRBV6-2/TRBV6-3; j_gene: TRBJ2-1; d_gene: -; abundance: -; CDR3aa: CASSYPPFSSSYNEQFF; CDR3nt: TGTGCCAGCAGTTACCCCCCCTTCTCCTCCTCCTACAATGAGCAGTTCTTC
v_gene: TRBV6-5; j_gene: TRBJ2-5; d_gene: -; abundance: once; CDR3aa: CASSSPLGGETQYF; CDR3nt: TGTGCCAGCAGTTCACCTTTGGGGGGAGAGACCCAGTACTTC
v_gene: TRBV2; j_gene: TRBJ1-4; d_gene: -; abundance: -; CDR3aa: CASSTSTGGWSEKLFF; CDR3nt: TGTGCCAGCAGTACCTCAACTGGGGGCTGGAGTGAAAAACTGTTTTTT
v_gene: TRBV29-1; j_gene: TRBJ2-5; d_gene: -; abundance: once; CDR3aa: CSASDGHNEQYF; CDR3nt: TGCAGCGCGTCGGACGGCCACAATGAGCAGTACTTC
v_gene: TRBV20-1; j_gene: TRBJ2-7; d_gene: -; abundance: -; CDR3aa: CSARDYRGRIPKGQYF; CDR3nt: TGCAGTGCTAGAGACTACCGCGGAAGGATACCCAAGGGGCAGTACTTC
v_gene: TRBV7-9; j_gene: TRBJ2-1; d_gene: -; abundance: few; CDR3aa: CASSLFGREQFF; CDR3nt: TGTGCCAGCAGCTTATTCGGGCGTGAGCAGTTCTTC
v_gene: TRBV6-6; j_gene: TRBJ2-3; d_gene: TRBD2; abundance: many; CDR3aa: CASRPSGGDTQYF; CDR3nt: TGTGCCAGCAGACCAAGCGGGGGAGATACGCAGTATTTT
v_gene: TRBV2; j_gene: TRBJ1-5; d_gene: -; abundance: -; CDR3aa: CASSGPTNQPQHF; CDR3nt: TGTGCCAGCAGCGGCCCAACCAATCAGCCCCAGCATTTT
v_gene: TRBV7-9; j_gene: TRBJ2-7; d_gene: -; abundance: -; CDR3aa: CASSSPGIRSYNEQYF; CDR3nt: TGTGCCAGCAGCTCCCCGGGGATACGCTCCTACAATGAGCAGTACTTC
v_gene: TRBV5-1; j_gene: TRBJ2-7; d_gene: -; abundance: -; CDR3aa: CASSLVPLGTTYEQYF; CDR3nt: TGCGCCAGCAGCTTAGTCCCACTGGGGACAACCTACGAGCAGTACTTC
v_gene: TRBV5-1; j_gene: TRBJ2-1; d_gene: TRBD2; abundance: -; CDR3aa: CASSPIAGGRLNEQFF; CDR3nt: TGCGCCAGCAGCCCAATAGCGGGGGGGAGGCTGAATGAGCAGTTCTTC
v_gene: TRBV12-3/TRBV12-4; j_gene: TRBJ1-2; d_gene: TRBD1; abundance: -; CDR3aa: CASSWGQVAPTF; CDR3nt: TGTGCCAGCAGTTGGGGACAGGTGGCCCCCACCTTC
v_gene: TRBV5-6; j_gene: TRBJ2-3; d_gene: TRBD2; abundance: many; CDR3aa: CASSLVGLADATDTQYF; CDR3nt: TGTGCCAGCAGCTTGGTAGGACTAGCCGACGCCACAGATACGCAGTATTTT
v_gene: TRBV6-6; j_gene: TRBJ1-1; d_gene: -; abundance: -; CDR3aa: CASSYSRGGKTEAFF; CDR3nt: TGTGCCAGCAGTTACTCGAGGGGAGGAAAGACTGAAGCTTTCTTT
v_gene: TRBV28; j_gene: TRBJ2-1; d_gene: TRBD2; abundance: -; CDR3aa: CASTRLAGGGNEQFF; CDR3nt: TGTGCCAGCACCAGACTAGCGGGAGGGGGGAATGAGCAGTTCTTC
v_gene: TRBV20-1; j_gene: TRBJ1-3; d_gene: -; abundance: -; CDR3aa: CSRDFYSGNTIYF; CDR3nt: TGCAGTCGAGACTTCTACTCTGGAAACACCATATATTTT
v_gene: TRBV25-1; j_gene: TRBJ1-3; d_gene: -; abundance: few; CDR3aa: CASSDGQASGNTIYF; CDR3nt: TGTGCCAGCAGTGATGGCCAGGCCTCTGGAAACACCATATATTTT
v_gene: TRBV29-1; j_gene: TRBJ2-1; d_gene: -; abundance: many; CDR3aa: CSVDGSGYNEQFF; CDR3nt: TGCAGCGTTGACGGGAGTGGCTACAATGAGCAGTTCTTC
v_gene: TRBV29-1; j_gene: TRBJ1-1; d_gene: -; abundance: few; CDR3aa: CSVDVSTPGDTEAFF; CDR3nt: TGCAGCGTCGACGTTTCCACCCCAGGAGACACTGAAGCTTTCTTT
v_gene: TRBV7-2; j_gene: TRBJ2-1; d_gene: -; abundance: few; CDR3aa: CASSLRPLSSYNEQFF; CDR3nt: TGTGCCAGCAGCTTAAGACCCTTGAGCTCCTACAATGAGCAGTTCTTC
v_gene: TRBV12-3/TRBV12-4; j_gene: TRBJ1-4; d_gene: -; abundance: few; CDR3aa: CASSLDSLNEKLFF; CDR3nt: TGTGCCAGCAGTTTAGACAGCCTTAATGAAAAACTGTTTTTT
v_gene: TRBV6-1; j_gene: TRBJ1-1; d_gene: -; abundance: few; CDR3aa: CASSERDTEAFF; CDR3nt: TGTGCCAGCAGTGAACGGGACACTGAAGCTTTCTTT
v_gene: TRBV6-5; j_gene: TRBJ2-7; d_gene: TRBD2; abundance: -; CDR3aa: CASRAGLARYEQYF; CDR3nt: TGTGCCAGCAGGGCTGGACTAGCTAGGTATGAGCAGTACTTC
v_gene: TRBV7-2; j_gene: TRBJ1-3; d_gene: -; abundance: -; CDR3aa: CASSLSGRGNTIYF; CDR3nt: TGTGCCAGCAGCTTATCAGGGCGCGGAAACACCATATATTTT
v_gene: TRBV4-1; j_gene: TRBJ1-2; d_gene: -; abundance: -; CDR3aa: CASSQGFFNYGYTF; CDR3nt: TGCGCCAGCAGCCAGGGGTTTTTTAACTATGGCTACACCTTC
v_gene: TRBV7-9; j_gene: TRBJ2-3; d_gene: -; abundance: few; CDR3aa: CASSFGRGADTQYF; CDR3nt: TGTGCCAGCAGCTTCGGCAGGGGAGCAGATACGCAGTATTTT
v_gene: TRBV7-8; j_gene: TRBJ2-7; d_gene: TRBD2; abundance: many; CDR3aa: CASSLGFGLASEQYF; CDR3nt: TGTGCCAGCAGCTTAGGCTTTGGACTAGCCTCCGAGCAGTACTTC
v_gene: TRBV18; j_gene: TRBJ1-1; d_gene: TRBD1; abundance: -; CDR3aa: CASSRDRDEAFF; CDR3nt: TGTGCCAGCTCCCGCGACAGGGATGAAGCTTTCTTT
v_gene: TRBV24-1; j_gene: TRBJ1-2; d_gene: -; abundance: -; CDR3aa: CAASDRTALGGYTF; CDR3nt: TGTGCCGCCAGTGATCGGACGGCCCTTGGAGGCTACACCTTC
v_gene: TRBV2; j_gene: TRBJ1-2; d_gene: -; abundance: -; CDR3aa: CASNHRDYGYTF; CDR3nt: TGTGCCAGCAATCACAGGGACTATGGCTACACCTTC
v_gene: TRBV4-1; j_gene: TRBJ2-7; d_gene: -; abundance: many; CDR3aa: CASSQGGLGSYEQYF; CDR3nt: TGCGCCAGCAGCCAAGGTGGGCTGGGTTCCTACGAGCAGTACTTC
v_gene: TRBV28; j_gene: TRBJ2-3; d_gene: -; abundance: -; CDR3aa: CASRRNTDTQYF; CDR3nt: TGTGCCAGCAGGCGGAACACAGATACGCAGTATTTT
v_gene: TRBV4-1; j_gene: TRBJ1-1; d_gene: -; abundance: -; CDR3aa: CASSQVMVLWGSPSNEAFF; CDR3nt: TGCGCCAGCAGCCAAGTTATGGTCCTATGGGGCAGCCCCTCGAATGAAGCTTTCTTT
v_gene: TRBV28; j_gene: TRBJ2-7; d_gene: TRBD1; abundance: few; CDR3aa: CASRQGLNYEQYF; CDR3nt: TGTGCCAGCAGACAGGGGTTGAATTACGAGCAGTACTTC
v_gene: TRBV14; j_gene: TRBJ2-7; d_gene: TRBD1; abundance: -; CDR3aa: CTSSQAGTGRYEQYF; CDR3nt: TGTACCAGCAGCCAAGCCGGGACAGGGAGGTACGAGCAGTACTTC
v_gene: TRBV5-1; j_gene: TRBJ2-7; d_gene: -; abundance: few; CDR3aa: CASRRDQSSYEQYF; CDR3nt: TGCGCCAGCCGTCGGGACCAAAGCTCCTACGAGCAGTACTTC
v_gene: TRBV30; j_gene: TRBJ1-4; d_gene: TRBD1; abundance: -; CDR3aa: CAYQGASGKLFF; CDR3nt: TGTGCCTACCAGGGGGCTAGCGGAAAACTGTTTTTT
v_gene: TRBV12-3/TRBV12-4; j_gene: TRBJ2-1; d_gene: -; abundance: many; CDR3aa: CASNTRSGDNEQFF; CDR3nt: TGTGCCAGCAATACAAGGTCAGGGGACAATGAGCAGTTCTTC
v_gene: TRBV12-3/TRBV12-4; j_gene: TRBJ2-7; d_gene: -; abundance: -; CDR3aa: CASSPYRNPYEQYF; CDR3nt: TGTGCCAGCAGTCCATACAGGAATCCCTACGAGCAGTACTTC
v_gene: TRBV20-1; j_gene: TRBJ1-1; d_gene: -; abundance: -; CDR3aa: CSARDWGREAFF; CDR3nt: TGCAGTGCTAGAGATTGGGGAAGGGAAGCTTTCTTT
v_gene: TRBV24-1; j_gene: TRBJ2-1; d_gene: -; abundance: few; CDR3aa: CATSDSLGLVDEQFF; CDR3nt: TGTGCCACCAGTGATTCCTTGGGACTGGTGGATGAGCAGTTCTTC
v_gene: TRBV6-1; j_gene: TRBJ2-7; d_gene: TRBD1; abundance: -; CDR3aa: CASSGRTGLSEQYF; CDR3nt: TGTGCCAGCAGTGGGCGGACAGGGTTAAGCGAGCAGTACTTC
v_gene: TRBV21-1; j_gene: TRBJ2-1; d_gene: -; abundance: -; CDR3aa: CASSKVGGKDCNEQFF; CDR3nt: TGTGCCAGCAGCAAAGTGGGAGGGAAGGACTGCAATGAGCAGTTCTTC
v_gene: TRBV21-1; j_gene: TRBJ1-5; d_gene: -; abundance: -; CDR3aa: CASSKENQPQHF; CDR3nt: TGTGCCAGCAGCAAGGAAAATCAGCCCCAGCATTTT
v_gene: TRBV29-1; j_gene: TRBJ2-7; d_gene: -; abundance: many; CDR3aa: CSVEVGDVPYEQYF; CDR3nt: TGCAGCGTTGAAGTTGGGGACGTACCCTACGAGCAGTACTTC